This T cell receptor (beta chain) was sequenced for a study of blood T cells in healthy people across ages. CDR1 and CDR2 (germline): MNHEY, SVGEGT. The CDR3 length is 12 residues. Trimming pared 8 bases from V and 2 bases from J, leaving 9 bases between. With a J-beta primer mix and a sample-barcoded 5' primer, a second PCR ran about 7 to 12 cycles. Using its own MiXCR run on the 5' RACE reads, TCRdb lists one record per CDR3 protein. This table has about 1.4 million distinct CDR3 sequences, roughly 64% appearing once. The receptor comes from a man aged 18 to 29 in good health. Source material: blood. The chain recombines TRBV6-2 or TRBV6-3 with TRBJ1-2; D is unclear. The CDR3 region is CASGPENYGYTF. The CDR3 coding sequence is TGTGCCAGCGGTCCGGAAAACTATGGCTACACCTTC.